The 24 T cell receptor beta chains below come from one sample, sequenced in a study of blood T cells in healthy people across ages. Alongside a J-beta primer mix, a sample-barcoded 5' primer served in a second PCR lasting about 6 to 12 cycles. TCRdb re-called the 5' RACE reads through MiXCR, storing one row per CDR3 protein. The table lists 650,000 to 700,000 distinct CDR3 sequences, 45% to 60% of them singletons. The sequenced sample consisted of blood. Every receptor here comes from a woman of 80 years or more in good health.

Turning to this clonotype: A read error may explain this, as a much larger clone is one base away. The chain links TRBV27 to TRBJ2-7; TRBD2 matches at 10 bases. V gave up 7 bases and J gave up 7 bases; unmatched junction bases: 7. This CDR3 has 13 amino acids. Germline CDR1 is MNHEY and CDR2 is SMNVEV (reference sequence). CDR3 nucleotide sequence: TGTGCCAGCAAGCGGGGGGGCCGAGATGAGCAGTACTTC. Translated: CASKRGGRDEQYF.

This clonotype has more than one count but fewer than ten. The chain carries TRBV12-3 or TRBV12-4 and TRBJ1-5, with a weak D call TRBD1 (5 bases). The CDR3 is made up of 14 amino acids. Trimming pared 4 bases from V and 3 bases from J, leaving 10 bases between. The CDR3, as DNA: TGTGCCAGCAGTTCCGACGGACACAATCAGCCCCAGCATTTT. Translation gives CASSSDGHNQPQHF.

A few counts support this clonotype. The chain recombines TRBV7-2 with TRBJ1-1, with 7 bases fitting TRBD1. J lost 10 bases, V lost 0 bases, and 8 bases had no gene match. The germline gives CDR1 SGHTA, CDR2 FQGNSA. The CDR3 has 14 amino acids. The CDR3 DNA sequence: TGTGCCAGCAGCTTAGCGAGGGGGCGGGTGAGAGCTTTCTTT. Protein: CASSLARGRVRAFF. Full variable domain (missing parts from reference TRBV7-2 and TRBJ1-1): GAGVSQSPSNKVTEKGKDVELRCDPISGHTALYWYRQSLGQGLEFLIYFQGNSAPDKSGLPSDRFSAERTGGSVSTLTIQRTQQEDSAVYLCASSLARGRVRAFFGQGTRLTVV.

This clonotype was seen only a few times. The rearrangement links TRBV7-3 to TRBJ2-2; 7 nucleotides agree with TRBD2. The CDR3 spans 14 residues. V gave up 6 bases and J gave up 7 bases; unmatched junction bases: 8. The germline gives CDR1 SGHTA, CDR2 FQGTGA. CDR3 DNA: TGTGCCAGCAGTTACGGCCCGGGGGGCGGGGAGCTGTTTTTT. Translation: CASSYGPGGGELFF.

Only one count was recorded for this clonotype. This may be a read error, as it is one base from a much larger clone. The chain combines TRBV10-2 with TRBJ2-4; D gene unclear. CDR1 and CDR2 from the germline V gene are WSHSY and SAAADI. The CDR3 extends over 13 amino acids. CDR3 protein: CASSELARNIQYF. The CDR3 bases are TGCGCCAGCAGTGAATTAGCCAGAAACATTCAGTACTTC.

This clonotype was seen only a few times. The chain uses TRBV3-1 and TRBJ2-1, with D unclear. In germline, CDR1 is LGHDT, CDR2 YNNKEL (reference sequence). V was trimmed by 4 bases and J by 10 bases, leaving 11 bases between them. The CDR3 spans 12 residues. CDR3 bases: TGTGCCAGCAGCCGCGCTGACGGGGAGCAGTTCTTC. Translation gives CASSRADGEQFF.

This clonotype was counted once. V is TRBV25-1 and J is TRBJ2-5; D is possibly TRBD1 or TRBD2 (6 bases each). The CDR3 totals 13 residues. Trimming took off 6 bases at V and 6 bases at J, with 14 bases between the two ends. CDR1 and CDR2 (germline): MGHDK, SYGVNS. CDR3 in DNA: TGTGCCAGCAGCCCGGGGGCCGAAAAGACCCAGTACTTC. This translates into CASSPGAEKTQYF.

The J gene is TRBJ2-1, the V gene TRBV7-2; 12 bases are shared with TRBD1. The length of the CDR3 is 12 residues. Germline V CDR1 and CDR2: SGHTA, FQGNSA. V was clipped by 6 bases and J by 13 bases; unmatched bases: 4. CDR3 in DNA: TGTGCCAGCAGTAGGGACAGGGGGCCTCAGTTCTTC. Its protein product is CASSRDRGPQFF.

This chain connects TRBV27 to TRBJ2-7, with 9 bases matching TRBD2. Germline lookup yields CDR1 MNHEY and CDR2 SMNVEV (reference sequence). V was clipped by 5 bases and J by 4 bases; unmatched bases: 9. The CDR3 has 15 residues. The CDR3 DNA sequence: TGTGCCAGCAGTCCCCTAGCGGGGTATCGGTACGAGCAGTACTTC. This codes for CASSPLAGYRYEQYF.

V gene TRBV27 combines with J gene TRBJ1-5; 11 bases agree with TRBD1. The germline gives CDR1 MNHEY, CDR2 SMNVEV (reference sequence). Trimming took 6 bases from V and 3 from J; bases not matched to a gene: 7. CDR3 length: 16 amino acids. CDR3 DNA sequence: TGTGCCAGCAGCCGTCGGACAGGGGGCCTCAATCAGCCCCAGCATTTT. Translation: CASSRRTGGLNQPQHF.

This clonotype is a singleton in its sample. V and J are TRBV20-1 and TRBJ2-3; 10 nucleotides agree with TRBD2. The germline CDR1 and CDR2 sequences are DFQATT and SNEGSKA (reference sequence). After removal of 7 bases from V and 5 bases from J, the junction contained 3 bases not matched to a gene. There are 12 residues in the CDR3. The DNA for the CDR3 is TGCAGTGGAGTAGCGGGGGGAGATACGCAGTATTTT. Its protein product is CSGVAGGDTQYF.

This clonotype appeared a few times. The genes are TRBV13 and TRBJ2-1; 12 nucleotides align to TRBD2. Gene TRBJ2-7 matches the end of the DNA better, so the J call may be wrong. The CDR3 totals 18 residues. CDR1 is PRHDT, CDR2 FYEKMQ, per germline (reference sequence). This CDR3 reads CASSLGLAGGSSYNEQYF. CDR3 nucleotide sequence: TGTGCCAGCAGCTTAGGACTAGCGGGAGGCAGCTCCTACAATGAGCAGTACTTC.

The chain employs TRBV9 and TRBJ2-3, with D perhaps being TRBD1 or TRBD2 (5 bases each). Germline V gene sequence: CDR1 SGDLS, CDR2 YYNGEE. This CDR3 comprises 15 residues. V was shortened by 3 bases and J by 0 bases, with 11 bases between the two germline ends. CDR3 amino acids: CASSARDGSTDTQYF. In DNA, the CDR3 is TGTGCCAGCAGCGCGAGGGACGGTAGCACAGATACGCAGTATTTT. Full variable domain (rest looked up from reference TRBV9 and TRBJ2-3): DSGVTQTPKHLITATGQRVTLRCSPRSGDLSVYWYQQSLDQGLQFLIQYYNGEERAKGNILERFSAQQFPDLHSELNLSSLELGDSALYFCASSARDGSTDTQYFGPGTRLTVL.

This clonotype appeared a single time. The rearrangement joins TRBV12-3 or TRBV12-4 to TRBJ1-2; 7 bases map to TRBD1. Trimming removed 6 bases from V and 0 bases from J; junction bases left unmatched: 7. This CDR3 is built from 15 residues. The DNA for the CDR3 is TGTGCCAGCAGCCCCCAGGGGGGAACTAACTATGGCTACACCTTC. Residues: CASSPQGGTNYGYTF.

In its sample, this clonotype was seen once. The J gene is TRBJ2-4, the V gene TRBV15; D call uncertain. This CDR3 has 15 residues. The germline CDR1 and CDR2 sequences are LNHNV and YYDKDF (reference sequence). Trimming took off 0 bases at V and 3 bases at J, with 9 bases between the two ends. The CDR3 DNA follows: TGTGCCACCAGCAGAGATTGGGGTAACAAAAACATTCAGTACTTC. Translating it yields CATSRDWGNKNIQYF.

The rearrangement links TRBV2 to TRBJ2-5; TRBD2 matches at 14 bases. The J call may be mistaken, given a closer DNA end match to TRBJ2-7. This CDR3 spans 14 amino acids. CDR1 and CDR2 (germline): SNHLY, FYNNEI. The CDR3 region is CASSGTSGRGEQYF. The CDR3, as DNA: TGTGCCAGCAGCGGGACTAGCGGGAGAGGCGAGCAGTACTTC.

This clonotype was recorded a few times. This chain joins TRBV5-5 and TRBJ2-2; no reliable D call. Germline values: CDR1 SGHKS, CDR2 YYEKEE (reference sequence). V was shortened by 0 bases and J by 4 bases, with 13 bases between the two germline ends. The CDR3 consists of 16 residues. The CDR3 DNA is TGTGCCAGCAGCTTGGCCTCCCTGGCTGGCACCGGGGAGCTGTTTTTT. It specifies CASSLASLAGTGELFF.

The CDR3 reads CASSQTQRAGELFF. DNA for the CDR3: TGTGCCAGCAGCCAGACCCAACGCGCCGGGGAGCTGTTTTTT. The rearrangement joins TRBV14 to TRBJ2-2; D remains ambiguous. Trimming shortened V by 3 bases and J by 6 bases, and 11 bases separated the two germline ends. In germline, CDR1 is SGHDN, CDR2 FVKESK. The CDR3 has 14 amino acids.

This clonotype was found many times. The chain uses TRBV7-9 and TRBJ2-7; the D gene is possibly TRBD1 (6 bases). Trimming left V 1 base short and J 0 bases short, with 16 bases between. The CDR3 has 17 amino acids. CDR1 and CDR2 from the germline V gene are SEHNR and FQNEAQ (reference sequence). CDR3 sequence (DNA): TGTGCCAGCAGCTTAGATGATTGGACAGCTAGCTCCTACGAGCAGTACTTC. It encodes CASSLDDWTASSYEQYF.

This clonotype was picked up many times. The V and J genes are TRBV5-1 and TRBJ1-1; D is undetermined. Germline V gene sequence: CDR1 SGHRS, CDR2 YFSETQ. The CDR3 extends over 14 amino acids. Trimming shortened V by 1 base and J by 3 bases, and 10 bases separated the two germline ends. This CDR3 reads CASSLQVGDTEAFF. The CDR3 DNA follows: TGCGCCAGCAGCTTGCAGGTCGGAGACACTGAAGCTTTCTTT.

The gene calls are TRBV30 and TRBJ2-5, with D hard to call. The CDR3 totals 10 residues. Germline CDR1 and CDR2: GTSNPN and SVGIG (reference sequence). V shed 1 base and J shed 13 bases, with 10 bases lying between them. As DNA, the CDR3 is TGTGCCTGGAGTGCGGCTCTCACGTACTTC. This sequence encodes CAWSAALTYF. Full variable domain (rest looked up from reference TRBV30 and TRBJ2-5): SQTIHQWPATLVQPVGSPLSLECTVEGTSNPNLYWYRQAAGRGLQLLFYSVGIGQISSEVPQNLSASRPQDRQFILSSKKLLLSDSGFYLCAWSAALTYFGPGTRLLVL.

A few counts support this clonotype. Here the CDR3 reads CASSLLAGLSSYNEQFF. In DNA form, the CDR3 reads TGTGCCAGCAGCTTACTAGCGGGACTATCCTCCTACAATGAGCAGTTCTTC. The chain joins TRBV11-2 to TRBJ2-1; 9 bases are a match to TRBD2. The ends lost 2 bases at V and 0 bases at J; junction bases unmatched: 5. The germline V gene encodes CDR1 SGHAT and CDR2 FQNNGV. This CDR3 has 17 amino acids.

The J gene is TRBJ1-1, the V gene TRBV4-1; no definite D call. Trimming took off 4 bases at V and 2 bases at J, with 17 bases between the two ends. The germline V gene encodes CDR1 MGHRA and CDR2 YSYEKL. The CDR3 is made up of 16 amino acids. The CDR3 here is CASSLPVVSKNTEAFF. CDR3 coding DNA: TGCGCCAGCAGCCTACCCGTGGTCTCAAAAAACACTGAAGCTTTCTTT.

The chain combines TRBV15 with TRBJ2-5; D is possibly TRBD1 (5 bases). The CDR3 has 15 amino acids. CDR1 and CDR2 (germline): LNHNV, YYDKDF (reference sequence). V shed 1 base and J shed 5 bases, with 14 bases lying between them. CDR3 DNA: TGTGCCACCAGCAGAGTTCAGGACACGGTGGAGACCCAGTACTTC. It is translated as CATSRVQDTVETQYF.